What follows are 17 T cell receptor beta chains derived from one specimen sequenced in a study of post-analysis software for immune sequencing data. Unique-molecular-identifier-tagged TCR beta cDNA libraries were used. Via MiXCR, TCRdb re-called the PCR reads, giving one row per CDR3 protein. The table lists hundreds of thousands of distinct CDR3 sequences, roughly three fifths of them singletons. Whole-study results and caveats: The study found TRBV5-6, TRBV5-1 and TRBV20-1 among about five TRBV segments more frequent in patients than controls.

These receptors' antigens are unknown. The sample taken for sequencing was blood. Every receptor here comes from a girl aged 2 to 10 with multiple sclerosis.

The DNA of the CDR3 is TGCAGCGTTCGCGGGGGGGCGCTTGGCTACACCTTC. It specifies CSVRGGALGYTF. The gene calls are TRBV29-1 and TRBJ1-2; D is perhaps TRBD1 (6 bases). The V and J ends lost 5 bases and 7 bases respectively, with 14 bases between them. Germline-derived CDR1 and CDR2 are SQVTM and ANQGSEA. This CDR3 comprises 12 residues.

The gene calls are TRBV6-5 and TRBJ2-5; D is possibly TRBD2 (6 bases). V dropped 11 bases and J dropped 5 bases, with 12 bases sitting between them. This CDR3 is built from 11 residues. CDR1 is MNHEY, CDR2 SVGAGI, per germline. The CDR3 DNA sequence: TGTGCCTGCGGAGGGGCCGAGACCCAGTACTTC. It encodes CACGGAETQYF.

This clonotype was seen once. V and J are TRBV28 and TRBJ2-5; 12 bases are a match to TRBD1. The DNA end lines up better with TRBJ2-7; the J call may be wrong. This CDR3 contains 17 residues. Germline V gene lookup returns CDR1 MDHEN and CDR2 SYDVKM. The CDR3 protein is CASSPPPGTGGEHEQYF. CDR3 sequence (DNA): TGTGCCAGCAGTCCCCCCCCTGGGACAGGGGGCGAACACGAGCAGTACTTC.

This clonotype was counted only a few times. The V and J genes are TRBV11-2 and TRBJ2-3, with D possibly being TRBD2 (5 bases). The germline V gene encodes CDR1 SGHAT and CDR2 FQNNGV. The CDR3 sequence is 17 residues long. Trimming took 5 bases from V and 6 from J, leaving 24 bases between them. CDR3 region: CASSKRVRKGARDTQYF. The CDR3 coding sequence is TGTGCCAGCAGCAAAAGAGTGAGGAAGGGAGCAAGGGATACGCAGTATTTT.

This rearrangement joins TRBV20-1 to TRBJ2-3, with a possible D match to TRBD1 (6 bases). The CDR3 has 17 amino acids. Between the trimmed V and J ends, which lost 1 base and 1 base, there was a span of 18 bases. Germline values: CDR1 DFQATT, CDR2 SNEGSKA (reference sequence). The CDR3 reads CSARGTLTGYGTDTQYF. CDR3 DNA sequence: TGCAGTGCTAGAGGAACACTGACAGGATACGGCACAGATACGCAGTATTTT.

This chain links TRBV4-1 with TRBJ2-7, with D hard to call. Per the germline V gene, CDR1 is MGHRA and CDR2 is YSYEKL. The CDR3 has 15 amino acids. V shed 0 bases and J shed 3 bases, with 12 bases lying between them. The CDR3 nucleotides are TGCGCCAGCAGCCAAGAGCAAATAACTTACTACGAGCAGTACTTC. Protein: CASSQEQITYYEQYF.

The chain recombines TRBV5-1 with TRBJ2-1, with 10 bases aligning to TRBD2. V shed 4 bases and J 6 bases; nucleotides not matched to a gene: 7. Germline-derived CDR1 and CDR2 are SGHRS and YFSETQ. The CDR3 covers 15 residues. The CDR3 loop is CASSPGTSAVNEQFF. Written as DNA, the CDR3 is TGCGCCAGCAGCCCCGGGACTAGCGCGGTCAATGAGCAGTTCTTC.

The chain has TRBV7-2 and TRBJ1-2; 8 bases align to TRBD1. The CDR3 is 15 residues long. The J segment lost 2 bases and the V segment lost 2 bases, leaving 4 bases of the junction unmatched. Germline V CDR1 and CDR2: SGHTA, FQGNSA. The CDR3 nucleotides are TGTGCCAGCAGCTTAACGGGACAGGACAACTATGGCTACACCTTC. It is translated as CASSLTGQDNYGYTF.

This clonotype was observed a handful of times. The V gene is TRBV29-1, the J gene TRBJ1-3; unclear D gene. The V gene's germline CDR1 is SQVTM and CDR2 ANQGSEA. Deletions cut 4 bases from V and 0 bases from J, with 10 bases between. This CDR3 comprises 14 residues. CDR3 nucleotide sequence: TGCAGCGTTGTCGGTGATACCTCTGGAAACACCATATATTTT. It yields the protein CSVVGDTSGNTIYF.

The chain is built from TRBV10-1 and TRBJ2-5, with a tentative D call TRBD1 (5 bases). The J call may be faulty, since TRBJ2-7 better matches the DNA end. In germline, CDR1 is WNHNN, CDR2 SYGVQD (reference sequence). This CDR3 comprises 14 residues. CDR3 DNA: TGCGCCAGCAGCTCTGACAGCTTAGACTACGAGCAGTACTTC. It specifies CASSSDSLDYEQYF.

This sequence joins TRBV7-2 and TRBJ2-2, with D possibly called TRBD1 or TRBD2 (5 bases each). The CDR3 contains 14 residues. Trimming removed 5 bases at V and 8 bases at J, with 15 bases between. In germline, CDR1 is SGHTA, CDR2 FQGNSA. The CDR3 nucleotides read TGTGCCAGCAGCCCGGGACCTGACTGGGGGGAGCTGTTTTTT. Its protein product is CASSPGPDWGELFF.

The CDR3 here is CSARDAKAYEQYF. The DNA of the CDR3 is TGCAGTGCTAGAGATGCGAAAGCCTACGAGCAGTACTTC. This chain joins TRBV20-1 and TRBJ2-7; no clear D gene. The CDR3 runs to 13 residues. Trimming shortened V by 0 bases and J by 2 bases, and 8 bases separated the two germline ends. The V gene's germline CDR1 is DFQATT and CDR2 SNEGSKA (reference sequence).

This clonotype turned up a few times. J is TRBJ2-7 and V is TRBV10-3; D might be TRBD2 (5 bases). Germline lookup yields CDR1 ENHRY and CDR2 SYGVKD. CDR3 length equals 15 residues. V was clipped by 0 bases and J by 7 bases, with 16 bases between them. CDR3 loop: CAISESYWAAGEQYF. The DNA of the CDR3 is TGTGCCATCAGTGAGTCGTACTGGGCGGCGGGTGAGCAGTACTTC.

The chain uses TRBV7-9 and TRBJ1-2; D call uncertain. The CDR3 totals 13 residues. Germline V gene lookup returns CDR1 SEHNR and CDR2 FQNEAQ (reference sequence). The CDR3 region has the DNA TGTGTCCGGGAGGAGGTTTCGAACTATGGCTACACCTTC. Its protein is CVREEVSNYGYTF.

A word on this clonotype: A read error may account for a junction end that differs from germline. This chain uses TRBV5-1 with TRBJ2-3; tentative D call: TRBD2 (7 bases). CDR1 is SGHRS and CDR2 is YFSETQ in the germline V gene. The CDR3 is 16 amino acids. CDR3 sequence reads: CASRSPRGAETDMQYF. CDR3 sequence (DNA): TGCGCCAGCAGATCACCACGGGGGGCTGAGACAGATATGCAGTATTTT. Using reference TRBV5-1 and TRBJ2-3 for the parts outside the CDR3, the full variable domain is KAGVTQTPRYLIKTRGQQVTLSCSPISGHRSVSWYQQTPGQGLQFLFEYFSETQRNKGNFPGRFSGRQFSNSRSEMNVSTLELGDSALYLCASRSPRGAETDMQYFGPGTRLTVL.

V and J are TRBV12-5 and TRBJ2-7, with D maybe TRBD1 (5 bases). V lost 7 bases to trimming and J lost 7 bases, with 14 bases between them. The germline gives CDR1 LGHNT, CDR2 FRNRAP. This CDR3 is 12 amino acids long. In DNA form, the CDR3 reads TGTGCTAGTGCCAGCAACGACAGAGAGCAGTACTTC. This encodes CASASNDREQYF.

The chain uses TRBV7-2 and TRBJ2-2; 9 bases fit TRBD2. Germline CDR1 and CDR2: SGHTA and FQGNSA. CDR3 length: 18 amino acids. With 1 base clipped from V and 7 bases from J, the junction kept 13 bases outside the gene matches. DNA of the CDR3: TGTGCCAGCAGCTTAGTTCTAGCGGGATTGGGGTCGAGCGGGGAGCTGTTTTTT. Translation: CASSLVLAGLGSSGELFF. Full variable domain (rest looked up from reference TRBV7-2 and TRBJ2-2): GAGVSQSPSNKVTEKGKDVELRCDPISGHTALYWYRQSLGQGLEFLIYFQGNSAPDKSGLPSDRFSAERTGGSVSTLTIQRTQQEDSAVYLCASSLVLAGLGSSGELFFGEGSRLTVL.